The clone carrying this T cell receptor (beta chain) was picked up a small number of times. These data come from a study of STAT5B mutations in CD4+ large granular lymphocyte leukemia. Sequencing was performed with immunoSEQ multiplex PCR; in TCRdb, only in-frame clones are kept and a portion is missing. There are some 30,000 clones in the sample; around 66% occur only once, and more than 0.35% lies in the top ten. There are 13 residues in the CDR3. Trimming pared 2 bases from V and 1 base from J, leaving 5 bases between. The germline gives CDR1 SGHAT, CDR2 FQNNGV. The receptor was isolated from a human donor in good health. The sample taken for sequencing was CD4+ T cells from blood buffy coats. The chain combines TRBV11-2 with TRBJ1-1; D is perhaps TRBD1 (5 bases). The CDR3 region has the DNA TGTGCCAGCAGCTTACAGGGGAACACTGAAGCTTTCTTT. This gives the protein CASSLQGNTEAFF. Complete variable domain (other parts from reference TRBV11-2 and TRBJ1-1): EAGVAQSPRYKIIEKRQSVAFWCNPISGHATLYWYQQILGQGPKLLIQFQNNGVVDDSQLPKDRFSAERLKGVDSTLKIQPAKLEDSAVYLCASSLQGNTEAFFGQGTRLTVV.